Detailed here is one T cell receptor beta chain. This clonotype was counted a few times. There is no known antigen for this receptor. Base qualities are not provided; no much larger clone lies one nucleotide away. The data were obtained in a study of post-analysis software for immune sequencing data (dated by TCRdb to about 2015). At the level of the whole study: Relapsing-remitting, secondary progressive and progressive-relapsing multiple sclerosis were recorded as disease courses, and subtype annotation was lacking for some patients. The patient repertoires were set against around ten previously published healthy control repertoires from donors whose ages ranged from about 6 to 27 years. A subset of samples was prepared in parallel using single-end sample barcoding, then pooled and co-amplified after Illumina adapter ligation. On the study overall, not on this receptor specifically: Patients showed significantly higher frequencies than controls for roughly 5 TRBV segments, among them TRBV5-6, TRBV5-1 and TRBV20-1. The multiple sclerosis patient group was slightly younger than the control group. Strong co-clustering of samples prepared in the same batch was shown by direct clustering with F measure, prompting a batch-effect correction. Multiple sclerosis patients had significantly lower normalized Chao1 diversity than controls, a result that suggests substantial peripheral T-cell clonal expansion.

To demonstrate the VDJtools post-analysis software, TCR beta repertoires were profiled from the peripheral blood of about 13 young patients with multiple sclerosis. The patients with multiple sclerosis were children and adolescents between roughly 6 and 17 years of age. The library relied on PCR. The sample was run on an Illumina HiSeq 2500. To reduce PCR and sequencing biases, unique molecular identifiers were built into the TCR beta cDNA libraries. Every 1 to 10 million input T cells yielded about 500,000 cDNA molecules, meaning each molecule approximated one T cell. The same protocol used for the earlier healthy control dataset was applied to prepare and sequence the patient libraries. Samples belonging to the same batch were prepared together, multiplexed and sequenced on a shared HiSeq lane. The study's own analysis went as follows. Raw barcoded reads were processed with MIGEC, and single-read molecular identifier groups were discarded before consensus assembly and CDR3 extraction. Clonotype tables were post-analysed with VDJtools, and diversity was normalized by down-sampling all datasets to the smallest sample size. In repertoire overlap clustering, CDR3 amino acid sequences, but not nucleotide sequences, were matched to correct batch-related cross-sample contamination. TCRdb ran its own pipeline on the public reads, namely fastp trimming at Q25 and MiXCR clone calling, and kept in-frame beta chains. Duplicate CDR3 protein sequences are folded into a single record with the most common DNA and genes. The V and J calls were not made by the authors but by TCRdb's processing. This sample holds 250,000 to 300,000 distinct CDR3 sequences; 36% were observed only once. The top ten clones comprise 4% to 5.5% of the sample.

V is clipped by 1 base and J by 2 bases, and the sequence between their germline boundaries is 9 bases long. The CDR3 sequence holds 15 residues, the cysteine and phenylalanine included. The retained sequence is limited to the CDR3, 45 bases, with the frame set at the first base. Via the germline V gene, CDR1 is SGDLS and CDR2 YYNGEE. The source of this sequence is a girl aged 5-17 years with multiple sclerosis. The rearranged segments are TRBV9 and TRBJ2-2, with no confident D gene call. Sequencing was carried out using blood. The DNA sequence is TGTGCCAGCAGCGTATCGGCTTTCAACACCGGGGAGCTGTTTTTT. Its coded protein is CASSVSAFNTGELFF.